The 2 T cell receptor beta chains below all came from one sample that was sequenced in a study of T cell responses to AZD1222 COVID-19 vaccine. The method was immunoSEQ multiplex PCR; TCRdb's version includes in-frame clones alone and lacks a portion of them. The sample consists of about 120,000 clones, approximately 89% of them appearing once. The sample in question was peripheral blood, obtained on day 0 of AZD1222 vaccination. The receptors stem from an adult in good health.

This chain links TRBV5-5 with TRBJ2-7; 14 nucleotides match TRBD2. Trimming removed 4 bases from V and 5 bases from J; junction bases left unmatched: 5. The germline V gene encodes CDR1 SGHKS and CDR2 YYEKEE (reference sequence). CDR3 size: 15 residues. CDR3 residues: CASSAGTSGSDEQYF. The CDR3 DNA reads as TGTGCCAGCAGCGCCGGGACTAGCGGGAGTGACGAGCAGTACTTC.

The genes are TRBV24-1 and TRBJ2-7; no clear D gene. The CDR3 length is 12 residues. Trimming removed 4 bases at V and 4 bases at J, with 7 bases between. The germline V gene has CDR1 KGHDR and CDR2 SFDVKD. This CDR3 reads CATSDSVYEQYF. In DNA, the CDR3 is TGTGCCACCAGTGACTCTGTTTACGAGCAGTACTTC.